This T cell receptor beta chain derives from a study of blood T cells in healthy people across ages. Germline V gene data show CDR1 as SGHAT and CDR2 as FQNNGV. V lost 3 bases, J lost 5 bases, and 13 bases lay in between. This CDR3 is 15 amino acids long. Isolated PBMCs totaled at least 7 million in each sample. PCR was performed a second time for about 7 to 11 cycles using a sample-barcoded 5' primer and a J-beta primer mix. TCRdb analysed the 5' RACE reads with MiXCR anew, one entry per CDR3 protein. The data hold about 1,800,000 distinct CDR3 sequences, with 28% observed a single time. The chain joins TRBV11-2 to TRBJ1-4; D is ambiguous. The sequenced material came from blood. This TCR derives from a woman aged 25-40 years in good health. CDR3 nucleotides: TGTGCCAGCAGCTTCGCGGCGTCGTTAAATGAAAAACTGTTTTTT. It yields the protein CASSFAASLNEKLFF.